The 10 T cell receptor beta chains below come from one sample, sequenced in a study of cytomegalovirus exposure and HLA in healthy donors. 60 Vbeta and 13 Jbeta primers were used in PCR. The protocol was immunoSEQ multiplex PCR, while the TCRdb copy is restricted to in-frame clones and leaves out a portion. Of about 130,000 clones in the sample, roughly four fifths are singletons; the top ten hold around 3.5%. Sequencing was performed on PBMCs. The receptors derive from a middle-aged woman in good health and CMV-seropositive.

The CDR3 is CASSPPDPAGDTQYF. CDR3 bases: TGTGCCAGTAGTCCCCCCGACCCGGCAGGGGATACGCAGTATTTT. This rearrangement joins TRBV19 to TRBJ2-3; D might be TRBD1 (5 bases). V shed 5 bases and J shed 6 bases, with 18 bases lying between them. The CDR3 consists of 15 residues. CDR1 and CDR2 from the germline V gene are LNHDA and SQIVND (reference sequence).

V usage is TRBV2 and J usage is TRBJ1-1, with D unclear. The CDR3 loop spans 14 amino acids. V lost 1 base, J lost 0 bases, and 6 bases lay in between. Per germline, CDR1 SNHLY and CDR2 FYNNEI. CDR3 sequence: CASSEDTMNTEAFF. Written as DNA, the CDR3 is TGTGCCAGCAGTGAAGACACCATGAACACTGAAGCTTTCTTT.

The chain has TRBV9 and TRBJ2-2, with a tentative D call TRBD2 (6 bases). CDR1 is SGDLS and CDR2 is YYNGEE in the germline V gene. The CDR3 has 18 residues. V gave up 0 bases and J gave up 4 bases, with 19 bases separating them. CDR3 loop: CASSVEGTGEAFTGELFF. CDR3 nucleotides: TGTGCCAGCAGCGTAGAGGGGACGGGGGAAGCGTTCACCGGGGAGCTGTTTTTT.

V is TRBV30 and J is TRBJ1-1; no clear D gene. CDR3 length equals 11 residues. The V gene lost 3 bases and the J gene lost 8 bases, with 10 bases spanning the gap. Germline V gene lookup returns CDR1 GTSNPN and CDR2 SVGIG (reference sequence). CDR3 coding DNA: TGTGCCTGGAGCGGAAGACAAGAAGCTTTCTTT. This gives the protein CAWSGRQEAFF.

The CDR3 protein is CASSLEWRGNTIYF. The CDR3 region has the DNA TGTGCCAGCAGCTTGGAGTGGCGGGGAAACACCATATATTTT. This chain links TRBV5-6 with TRBJ1-3; D is unclear. The CDR3 is made up of 14 amino acids. CDR1 SGHDT and CDR2 YYEEEE come from the germline V gene. V was cut by 0 bases and J by 4 bases, with 8 bases left in between. Looking up the rest from reference TRBV5-6 and TRBJ1-3 gives the full variable domain: DAGVTQSPTHLIKTRGQQVTLRCSPKSGHDTVSWYQQALGQGPQFIFQYYEEEERQRGNFPDRFSGHQFPNYSSELNVNALLLGDSALYLCASSLEWRGNTIYFGEGSWLTVV.

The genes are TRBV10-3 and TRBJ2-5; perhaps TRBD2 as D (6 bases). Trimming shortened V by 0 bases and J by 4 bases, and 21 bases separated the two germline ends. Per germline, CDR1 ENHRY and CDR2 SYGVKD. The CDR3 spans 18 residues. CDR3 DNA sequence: TGTGCCATCAGTGAGTCACTACGGGAGCAGAATGTTGGAGAGACCCAGTACTTC. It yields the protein CAISESLREQNVGETQYF.

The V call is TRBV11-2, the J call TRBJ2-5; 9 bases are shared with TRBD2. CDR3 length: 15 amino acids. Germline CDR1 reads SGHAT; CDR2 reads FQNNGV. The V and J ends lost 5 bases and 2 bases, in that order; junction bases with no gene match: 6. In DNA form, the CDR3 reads TGTGCCAGCAGCCGGACTAGCGCCGGACAAGAGACCCAGTACTTC. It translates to CASSRTSAGQETQYF.

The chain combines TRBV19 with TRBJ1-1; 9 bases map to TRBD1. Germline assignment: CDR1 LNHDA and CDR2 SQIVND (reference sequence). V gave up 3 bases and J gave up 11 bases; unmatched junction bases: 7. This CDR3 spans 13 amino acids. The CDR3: CASSMFDRGNAFF. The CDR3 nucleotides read TGTGCCAGTAGTATGTTTGACAGGGGGAATGCTTTCTTT.

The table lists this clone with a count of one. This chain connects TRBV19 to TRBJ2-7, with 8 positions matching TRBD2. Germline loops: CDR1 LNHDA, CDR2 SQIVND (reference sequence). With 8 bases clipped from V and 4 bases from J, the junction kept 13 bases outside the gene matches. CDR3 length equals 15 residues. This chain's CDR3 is CASGTRTSPYYEQYF. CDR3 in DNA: TGTGCCAGTGGGACTCGGACTAGCCCCTATTACGAGCAGTACTTC.

CDR3 residues: CASSSQGENTEAFF. In DNA form, the CDR3 reads TGTGCCAGCAGCTCGCAGGGGGAGAACACTGAAGCTTTCTTT. The rearrangement links TRBV9 to TRBJ1-1, with 7 bases identical to TRBD1. CDR3 length equals 14 residues. The germline V gene has CDR1 SGDLS and CDR2 YYNGEE. V shed 4 bases, J shed 1 base, and the junction held 4 bases outside the gene matches.